A selection of T cell receptor beta chains follows, all from one sample in a study of technical replicates of blood from a handful of donors. The data were produced by immunoSEQ multiplex PCR, yet TCRdb's version contains in-frame clones alone and is incomplete. The sample comprises over 70,000 clones, approximately 96% of which are singletons, and 0.2% rests with the top ten. Sequenced material: T cells isolated from PBMCs. Receptors were obtained from a human donor in good health. Each CDR3 is given with its conserved first and last residue. A D gene is named only where the DNA matches it firmly. Clone size is not always given. Where it is, it says once, few, many or a class for expanded clones.

v_gene: TRBV25-1; len: 14; j_gene: TRBJ1-1; d_gene: TRBD1; abundance: .; CDR3aa: CASSPLTGRNEAFF; CDR3nt: TGTGCCAGCAGCCCTTTGACAGGGCGAAATGAAGCTTTCTTT
v_gene: TRBV19; len: 14; j_gene: TRBJ2-3; d_gene: .; abundance: .; CDR3aa: CASSGLALADTQYF; CDR3nt: TGTGCCAGTAGTGGATTAGCGTTGGCAGATACGCAGTATTTT
v_gene: TRBV14; len: 15; j_gene: TRBJ2-5; d_gene: .; abundance: .; CDR3aa: CASSQDPRGAETQYF; CDR3nt: TGTGCCAGCAGCCAAGACCCCCGGGGGGCAGAGACCCAGTACTTC
v_gene: TRBV5-4; len: 20; j_gene: TRBJ2-3; d_gene: .; abundance: .; CDR3aa: CASSLVTGTRGNGGTDTQYF; CDR3nt: TGTGCCAGCAGCTTGGTGACAGGGACTAGGGGCAACGGCGGCACAGATACGCAGTATTTT
v_gene: TRBV7-2; len: 15; j_gene: TRBJ2-1; d_gene: .; abundance: .; CDR3aa: CASSLVSGSYNEQFF; CDR3nt: TGTGCCAGCAGCTTGGTTAGCGGCTCCTACAATGAGCAGTTCTTC
v_gene: TRBV19; len: 16; j_gene: TRBJ2-6; d_gene: TRBD1; abundance: .; CDR3aa: CASERTGASGANVLTF; CDR3nt: TGTGCCAGCGAAAGGACAGGGGCGTCTGGGGCCAACGTCCTGACTTTC
v_gene: TRBV29-1; len: 14; j_gene: TRBJ2-3; d_gene: .; abundance: .; CDR3aa: CSVEPGVGTDTQYF; CDR3nt: TGCAGCGTTGAACCAGGGGTGGGCACAGATACGCAGTATTTT
v_gene: TRBV28; len: 14; j_gene: TRBJ2-2; d_gene: .; abundance: .; CDR3aa: CASRGQGNTGELFF; CDR3nt: TGTGCCAGCAGAGGCCAGGGGAACACCGGGGAGCTGTTTTTT
v_gene: TRBV4-1; len: 15; j_gene: TRBJ1-1; d_gene: .; abundance: .; CDR3aa: CASSQPTGNYTEAFF; CDR3nt: TGCGCCAGCAGCCAACCCACAGGGAATTACACTGAAGCTTTCTTT
v_gene: TRBV19; len: 14; j_gene: TRBJ1-5; d_gene: .; abundance: .; CDR3aa: CASSPSGGRQPQHF; CDR3nt: TGTGCCAGTAGTCCCTCCGGAGGGCGGCAGCCCCAGCATTTT
v_gene: TRBV15; len: 16; j_gene: TRBJ2-5; d_gene: .; abundance: .; CDR3aa: CATSRIGATAQETQYF; CDR3nt: TGTGCCACCAGCAGAATTGGAGCTACCGCCCAAGAGACCCAGTACTTC
v_gene: TRBV5-4; len: 15; j_gene: TRBJ2-3; d_gene: .; abundance: .; CDR3aa: CASSSKGSSTDTQYF; CDR3nt: TGTGCCAGTTCCTCTAAGGGGTCTAGCACAGATACGCAGTATTTT
v_gene: TRBV28; len: 13; j_gene: TRBJ2-5; d_gene: .; abundance: .; CDR3aa: CASSPTRRETQYF; CDR3nt: TGTGCCAGCAGCCCGACTAGGAGGGAGACCCAGTACTTC
v_gene: TRBV6-6; len: 11; j_gene: TRBJ2-7; d_gene: .; abundance: .; CDR3aa: CATGSSYEQYF; CDR3nt: TGTGCCACCGGGAGTTCCTACGAGCAGTACTTC
v_gene: TRBV5-1; len: 14; j_gene: TRBJ2-2; d_gene: .; abundance: once; CDR3aa: CASSGGTNTGELFF; CDR3nt: TGCGCCAGCAGTGGGGGGACGAACACCGGGGAGCTGTTTTTT
v_gene: TRBV6-1; len: 14; j_gene: TRBJ1-1; d_gene: .; abundance: .; CDR3aa: CASSWGPAGLEAFF; CDR3nt: TGTGCCAGCAGTTGGGGGCCCGCGGGCCTTGAAGCTTTCTTT
v_gene: TRBV5-4; len: 20; j_gene: TRBJ2-1; d_gene: .; abundance: .; CDR3aa: CASSLGPGAADLSSYNEQFF; CDR3nt: TGTGCCAGCAGCTTGGGGCCAGGGGCCGCCGACCTAAGCTCCTACAATGAGCAGTTCTTC
v_gene: TRBV7-6; len: 14; j_gene: TRBJ1-2; d_gene: TRBD1; abundance: .; CDR3aa: CASSPTDRWYGYTF; CDR3nt: TGTGCCAGCAGCCCCACGGACAGGTGGTATGGCTACACCTTC
v_gene: TRBV14; len: 15; j_gene: TRBJ2-5; d_gene: .; abundance: .; CDR3aa: CASSRQLGSQETQYF; CDR3nt: TGTGCCAGCAGCCGACAACTAGGTTCACAAGAGACCCAGTACTTC
v_gene: TRBV18; len: 16; j_gene: TRBJ2-5; d_gene: .; abundance: .; CDR3aa: CASSRSDRPLAETQYF; CDR3nt: TGTGCCAGCTCGCGCTCGGACAGACCCTTGGCAGAGACCCAGTACTTC
v_gene: TRBV18; len: 14; j_gene: TRBJ2-6; d_gene: .; abundance: .; CDR3aa: CASLDSSGANVLTF; CDR3nt: TGTGCCAGCTTGGACAGCTCTGGGGCCAACGTCCTGACTTTC
v_gene: TRBV5-5; len: 13; j_gene: TRBJ2-5; d_gene: TRBD2; abundance: .; CDR3aa: CASSWRGEETQYF; CDR3nt: TGTGCCAGCAGCTGGCGGGGGGAAGAGACCCAGTACTTC
v_gene: TRBV6-6; len: 16; j_gene: TRBJ1-3; d_gene: TRBD1; abundance: .; CDR3aa: CASRDRGLAPGNTIYF; CDR3nt: TGTGCCAGCAGGGACAGGGGGCTTGCTCCTGGAAACACCATATATTTT
v_gene: TRBV28; len: 15; j_gene: TRBJ2-1; d_gene: .; abundance: .; CDR3aa: CASTSGGASWNEQFF; CDR3nt: TGTGCCAGCACCTCAGGAGGGGCTAGTTGGAATGAGCAGTTCTTC
v_gene: TRBV1; len: 16; j_gene: TRBJ2-5; d_gene: .; abundance: .; CDR3aa: CTSRGNGREGGETQYF; CDR3nt: TGCACCAGCAGGGGAAACGGGCGGGAGGGTGGTGAGACCCAGTACTTC
v_gene: TRBV4-1; len: 17; j_gene: TRBJ2-1; d_gene: TRBD2; abundance: once; CDR3aa: CASSQGRDLAGRNEQFF; CDR3nt: TGCGCCAGCAGCCAAGGGCGGGACCTAGCGGGGCGTAATGAGCAGTTCTTC
v_gene: TRBV5-6; len: 17; j_gene: TRBJ2-7; d_gene: TRBD2; abundance: .; CDR3aa: CASSLDMTGGSSYEQYF; CDR3nt: TGTGCCAGCAGCTTGGATATGACGGGGGGAAGCTCCTACGAGCAGTACTTC
v_gene: TRBV6-5; len: 16; j_gene: TRBJ2-1; d_gene: TRBD2; abundance: .; CDR3aa: CASSSMTSGSYNEQFF; CDR3nt: TGTGCCAGCAGTTCTATGACTAGCGGCTCCTACAATGAGCAGTTCTTC
v_gene: TRBV28; len: 14; j_gene: TRBJ1-2; d_gene: TRBD1; abundance: .; CDR3aa: CASSLGTVGYGYTF; CDR3nt: TGTGCCAGCAGTTTAGGGACAGTCGGATATGGCTACACCTTC
v_gene: TRBV29-1; len: 15; j_gene: TRBJ2-2; d_gene: TRBD1; abundance: .; CDR3aa: CSVEFPGQGFGELFF; CDR3nt: TGCAGCGTTGAGTTCCCGGGACAGGGTTTCGGGGAGCTGTTTTTT
v_gene: TRBV20-1; len: 10; j_gene: TRBJ2-7; d_gene: .; abundance: .; CDR3aa: CSALSYEQYF; CDR3nt: TGCAGTGCTCTCTCCTACGAGCAGTACTTC
v_gene: TRBV9; len: 18; j_gene: TRBJ2-6; d_gene: TRBD1; abundance: .; CDR3aa: CASSAYRGRGSGANVLTF; CDR3nt: TGTGCCAGCAGCGCGTACAGGGGGCGCGGAAGTGGGGCCAACGTCCTGACTTTC